These T cell receptor beta chains were read from a single sample in a study of Graves' ophthalmopathy and Graves' hyperthyroidism. TCRdb re-called the multiplex PCR reads with MiXCR, one entry per CDR3 protein. The table lists roughly 300,000 distinct CDR3 sequences, roughly 17% of them singletons. Sequencing was done on a sample of peripheral blood. The receptors stem from an adult man with Graves' ophthalmopathy. Each CDR3 is given without its conserved first and last residue. D genes are given only for firm matches.

>TRBV11-1|TRBD2
ASSAYYSSGTSYEQY
>TRBV29-1|.
SVVVGGDTEAF
>TRBV5-1|.
ASSLGGQGCNQPQH
>TRBV5-1|.
ASSLVSGPKNTEAF
>TRBV12-3/TRBV12-4|.
ASSFLGARGTEAF
>TRBV10-2|TRBD2
ASSELAGGLSGANVLT
>TRBV6-5|TRBD1
ASSYSLGQGNTEAF
>TRBV6-5|.
ASSYPAGTGSEAF
>TRBV6-2/TRBV6-3|TRBD1
ASIIGVRGRGEQS
>TRBV28|TRBD1
ASSRGTPGYT
>TRBV6-2/TRBV6-3|TRBD2
ASSPLAGTGYEQY
>TRBV6-2/TRBV6-3|.
ASSYSTDRISGELF
>TRBV11-1|.
ASSFLGSEQY
>TRBV6-2/TRBV6-3|.
ASSPRRDYEAF
>TRBV30|.
AWSPGRTNSPLH
>TRBV2|.
ASRSGPGANVLT
>TRBV29-1|.
SVEDLQVGGTYEQY
>TRBV6-2/TRBV6-3|.
ASSRRDIPVREQY
>TRBV5-6|TRBD2
ASSFHPKADQRGYEQY
>TRBV5-1|.
ASSLGTYGGYGYT
>TRBV6-2/TRBV6-3|.
ASSPRGYGYGYT
>TRBV2|TRBD2
ASSEAPAGGTETQY
>TRBV2|.
ASSELGRTTEAF
>TRBV2|.
ASSEANSYEQY
>TRBV6-5|.
ASSYRGDEQY
>TRBV12-3/TRBV12-4|TRBD1
ASSPGGPRSGANVLT
>TRBV20-1|TRBD1
SALLTGGSGQPQH
>TRBV6-2/TRBV6-3|.
ASSYPGPQRETQY
>TRBV6-5|TRBD2
ASSSISGAYEQY
>TRBV11-2|.
ASSLDALRGSQPQH
>TRBV5-6|TRBD2
ASSLASGSLNEQY
>TRBV6-1|.
ASSTGTKSHGYT
>TRBV30|.
AWSPDGQETQY
>TRBV20-1|.
SARRQDYGYT
>TRBV12-3/TRBV12-4|.
ASSFGGELF
>TRBV10-3|TRBD1
AIGETGGLNTEAF
>TRBV12-3/TRBV12-4|.
ASSLPAGANVLT
>TRBV30|.
AWRPGRKNTEAF
>TRBV6-1|TRBD1
ASSEVTGAFEQY
>TRBV5-1|TRBD1
ASSLASGQGVYEQY
>TRBV29-1|TRBD2
SVDPGTRGQETQY
>TRBV6-2/TRBV6-3|.
ASSTDRNSPLH
>TRBV28|TRBD2
ASSTRTSGQETQY
>TRBV6-4|.
ARDSTSPMNTEAF